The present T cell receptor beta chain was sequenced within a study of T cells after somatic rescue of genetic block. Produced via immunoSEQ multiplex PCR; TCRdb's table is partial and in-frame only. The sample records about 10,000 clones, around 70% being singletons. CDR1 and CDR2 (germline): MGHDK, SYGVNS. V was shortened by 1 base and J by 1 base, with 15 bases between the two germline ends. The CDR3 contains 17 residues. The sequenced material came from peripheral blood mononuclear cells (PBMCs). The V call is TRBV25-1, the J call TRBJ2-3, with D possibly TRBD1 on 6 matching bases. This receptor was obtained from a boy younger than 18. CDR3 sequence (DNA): TGTGCCAGCAGTGAATCCCGGGACAAGAGGGGCACAGATACGCAGTATTTT. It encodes CASSESRDKRGTDTQYF.